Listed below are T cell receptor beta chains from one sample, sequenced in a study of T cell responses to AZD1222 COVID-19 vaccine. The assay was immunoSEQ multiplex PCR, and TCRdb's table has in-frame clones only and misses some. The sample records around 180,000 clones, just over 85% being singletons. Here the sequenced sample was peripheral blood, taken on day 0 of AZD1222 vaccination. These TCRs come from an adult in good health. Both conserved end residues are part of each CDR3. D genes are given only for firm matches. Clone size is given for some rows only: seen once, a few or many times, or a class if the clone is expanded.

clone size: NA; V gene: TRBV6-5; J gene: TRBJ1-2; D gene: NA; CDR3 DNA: TGTGCCAGCAGTCCCTCAGATTCGAGAAACTATGGCTACACCTTC; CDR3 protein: CASSPSDSRNYGYTF
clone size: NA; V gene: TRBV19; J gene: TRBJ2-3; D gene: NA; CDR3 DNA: TGTGCCAGTATGTTAGGGTCCACGGCTACAGATACGCAGTATTTT; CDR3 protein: CASMLGSTATDTQYF
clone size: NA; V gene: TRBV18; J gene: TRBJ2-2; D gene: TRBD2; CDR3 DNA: TGTGCCAGCCCCGGGGGGGGCACCGGGGAGCTGTTTTTT; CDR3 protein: CASPGGGTGELFF
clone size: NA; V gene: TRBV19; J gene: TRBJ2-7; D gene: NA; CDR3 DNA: TGTGCCAGTAAGGCAGGTTCGGACTACGAGCAGTACTTC; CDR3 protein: CASKAGSDYEQYF
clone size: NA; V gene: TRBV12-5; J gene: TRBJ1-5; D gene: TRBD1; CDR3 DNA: TGTGCTAGTGCCCTCTTGACAGGGGAGAGCAATCAGCCCCAGCATTTT; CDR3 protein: CASALLTGESNQPQHF
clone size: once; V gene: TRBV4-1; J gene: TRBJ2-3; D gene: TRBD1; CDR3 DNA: TGCGCCAGCAGCCAAGCACAGGGGGGACCAGATACGCAGTATTTT; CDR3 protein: CASSQAQGGPDTQYF
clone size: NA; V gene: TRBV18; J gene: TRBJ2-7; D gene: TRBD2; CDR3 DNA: TGTGCCAGCTCTTTCCTCAAAGTGGCGGGAGGCGAGCAGTACTTC; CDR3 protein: CASSFLKVAGGEQYF
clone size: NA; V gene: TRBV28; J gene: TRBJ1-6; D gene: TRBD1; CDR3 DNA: TGTGCCAGCATTCATAGCGGGACAGGGTCCTCACCCCTCCACTTT; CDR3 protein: CASIHSGTGSSPLHF
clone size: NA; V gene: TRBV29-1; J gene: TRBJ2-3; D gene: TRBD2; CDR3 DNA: TGCAGCGTCCCAAATCCCATTAGACTAGCGGGAGGCCCAGATACGCAGTATTTT; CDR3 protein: CSVPNPIRLAGGPDTQYF
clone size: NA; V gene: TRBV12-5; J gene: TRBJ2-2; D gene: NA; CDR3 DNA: TGTGCTAGTGGTTTAAGGGGACCTACTGGGGAGCTGTTTTTT; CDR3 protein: CASGLRGPTGELFF
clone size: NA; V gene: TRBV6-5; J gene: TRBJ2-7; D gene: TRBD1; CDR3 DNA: TGTGCCAGCACCCAGGGGGATGGGACCTACGAGCAGTACTTC; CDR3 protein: CASTQGDGTYEQYF
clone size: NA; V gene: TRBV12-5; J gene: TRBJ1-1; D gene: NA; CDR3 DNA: TGTGCTAGTGGTTTGGGTTTCGACAGGAACACTGAAGCTTTCTTT; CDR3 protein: CASGLGFDRNTEAFF
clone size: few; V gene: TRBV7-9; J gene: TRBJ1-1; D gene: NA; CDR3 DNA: TGTGCCAGCAGCTTAGACCGGAACGGTGGGGCTTTCTTT; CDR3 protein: CASSLDRNGGAFF
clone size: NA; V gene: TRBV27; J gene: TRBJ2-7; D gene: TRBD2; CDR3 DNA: TGTGCCAGCAGTTTATCCGCTAGCGGGAGTGGGCAGGACGAGCAGTACTTC; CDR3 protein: CASSLSASGSGQDEQYF
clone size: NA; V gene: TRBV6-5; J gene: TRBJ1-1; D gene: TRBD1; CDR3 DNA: TGTGCCAGCAGCCCCCAGGGGGCCGGCACTGAAGCTTTCTTT; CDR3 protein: CASSPQGAGTEAFF
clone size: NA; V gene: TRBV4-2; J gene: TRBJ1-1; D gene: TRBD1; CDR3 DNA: TGTGCCAGCAGCCAAGGGACACAGGGGAACTCTGAAGCTTTCTTT; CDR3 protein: CASSQGTQGNSEAFF
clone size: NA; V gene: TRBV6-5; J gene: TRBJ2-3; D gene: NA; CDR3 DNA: TGTGCCAGCAGTTACAGGGTTACAGATACGCAGTATTTT; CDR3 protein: CASSYRVTDTQYF
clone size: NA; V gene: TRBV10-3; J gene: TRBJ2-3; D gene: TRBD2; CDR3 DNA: TGTGCCATTACTAGCGGGAGGGGGTCAGATACGCAGTATTTT; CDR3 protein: CAITSGRGSDTQYF
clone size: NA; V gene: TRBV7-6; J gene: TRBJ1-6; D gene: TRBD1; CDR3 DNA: TGTGCCAGCAGCCTTAAACAGGGGTCGGATTCACCCCTCCACTTT; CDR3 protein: CASSLKQGSDSPLHF
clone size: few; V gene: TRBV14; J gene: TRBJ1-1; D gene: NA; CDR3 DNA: TGTGCCAGCAGCCGGGGCGGGGCCCGGAACACTGAAGCTTTCTTT; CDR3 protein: CASSRGGARNTEAFF
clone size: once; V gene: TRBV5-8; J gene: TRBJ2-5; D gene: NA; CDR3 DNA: TGTGCCAGCAGCCTCGGACAGCCGGGGCAAGAGACCCAGTACTTC; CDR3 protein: CASSLGQPGQETQYF
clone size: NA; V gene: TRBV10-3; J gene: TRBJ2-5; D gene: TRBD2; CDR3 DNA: TGTGCCATCAGTGACCCCCTCTCGGGAGCGGGGAGGGAGACCCAGTACTTC; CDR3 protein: CAISDPLSGAGRETQYF
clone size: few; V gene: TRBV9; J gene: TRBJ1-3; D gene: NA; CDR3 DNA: TGTGCCAGCAGCGTAGAATGGGGTTCGGAAAACACCATATATTTT; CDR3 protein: CASSVEWGSENTIYF
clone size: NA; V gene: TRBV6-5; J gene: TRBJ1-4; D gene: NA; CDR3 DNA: TGTGCCAGCAGATCGATAGGGGGTGCTAATGAAAAACTGTTTTTT; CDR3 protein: CASRSIGGANEKLFF
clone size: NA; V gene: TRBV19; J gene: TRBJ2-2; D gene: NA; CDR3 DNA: TGTGCCAGTAGTAAAAGAGGGGAGGCTACCGGGGAGCTGTTTTTT; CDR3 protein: CASSKRGEATGELFF
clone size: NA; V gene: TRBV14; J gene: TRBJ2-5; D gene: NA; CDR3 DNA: TGTGCCAGCAGCCAAGAACGCGGGCAAGAGACCCAGTACTTC; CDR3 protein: CASSQERGQETQYF
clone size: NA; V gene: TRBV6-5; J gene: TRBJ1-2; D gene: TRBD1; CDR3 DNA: TGTGCCAGCAGGCTAGGGGGCGCGGACTATGGCTACACCTTC; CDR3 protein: CASRLGGADYGYTF
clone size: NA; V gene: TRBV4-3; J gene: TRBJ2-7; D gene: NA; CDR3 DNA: TGCGCCAGCAGCCCTCAGGTGTCTAGCTCCTACGAGCAGTACTTC; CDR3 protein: CASSPQVSSSYEQYF
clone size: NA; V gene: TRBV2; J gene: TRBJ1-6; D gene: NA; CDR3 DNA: TGTGCCAGCAGTGAAATGCGGGGATATAATTCACCCCTCCACTTT; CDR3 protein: CASSEMRGYNSPLHF
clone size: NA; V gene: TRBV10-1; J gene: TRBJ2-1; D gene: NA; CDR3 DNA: TGCGCCAGCAGTCCCGGACCTATCAATGAGCAGTTCTTC; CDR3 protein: CASSPGPINEQFF
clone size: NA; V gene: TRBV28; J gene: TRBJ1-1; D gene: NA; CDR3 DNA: TGTGCCAGCAGTTTATACGGGAACACTGAAGCTTTCTTT; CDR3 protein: CASSLYGNTEAFF
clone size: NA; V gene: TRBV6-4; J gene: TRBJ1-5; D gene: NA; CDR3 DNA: TGTGCCACCAGTCAGGAGGAGAATCAGCCCCAGCATTTT; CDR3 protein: CATSQEENQPQHF
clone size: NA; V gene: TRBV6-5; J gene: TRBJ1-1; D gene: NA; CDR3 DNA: TGTGCCAGCATTTTGCCCGGCCTTGAAGCTTTCTTT; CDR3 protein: CASILPGLEAFF
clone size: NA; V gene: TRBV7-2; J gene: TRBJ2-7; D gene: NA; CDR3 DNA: TGTGCCAGCAGCCCCGGGTGGGGGCGTTGGGAGCAGTACTTC; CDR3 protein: CASSPGWGRWEQYF
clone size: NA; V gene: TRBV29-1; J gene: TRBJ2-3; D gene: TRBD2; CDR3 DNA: TGCAGCGTTGAAAGGACTAGCGGCACAGATACGCAGTATTTT; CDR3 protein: CSVERTSGTDTQYF
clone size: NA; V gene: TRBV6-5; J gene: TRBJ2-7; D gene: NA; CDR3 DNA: TGTGCCAGCAGTTCTTCCCTTTACGAGCAGTACTTC; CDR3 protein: CASSSSLYEQYF
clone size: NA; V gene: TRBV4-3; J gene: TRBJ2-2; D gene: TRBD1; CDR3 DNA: TGCGCCAGCAGCCCGGGACAGGGAAACACCGGGGAGCTGTTTTTT; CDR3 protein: CASSPGQGNTGELFF
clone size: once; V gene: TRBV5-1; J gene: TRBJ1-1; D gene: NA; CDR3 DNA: TGCGCCAGCAGCTTCGGGGGAGGAACTGAAGCTTTCTTT; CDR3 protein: CASSFGGGTEAFF
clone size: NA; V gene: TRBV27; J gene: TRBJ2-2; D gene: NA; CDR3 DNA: TGTGCCAGCAGTTTCCCCAGGTCGAACACCGGGGAGCTGTTTTTT; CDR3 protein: CASSFPRSNTGELFF
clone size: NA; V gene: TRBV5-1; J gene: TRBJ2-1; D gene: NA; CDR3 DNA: TGCGCCAGCAGCACTGGAAGCCGAGAGCAGTTCTTC; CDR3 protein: CASSTGSREQFF
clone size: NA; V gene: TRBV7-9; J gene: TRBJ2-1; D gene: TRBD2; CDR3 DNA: TGTGCCAGCAGCTTAGGGGCTAGCGGGGGTAGCAATGAGCAGTTCTTC; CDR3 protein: CASSLGASGGSNEQFF
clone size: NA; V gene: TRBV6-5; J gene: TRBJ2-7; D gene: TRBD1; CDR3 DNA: TGTGCCAGCACATCCGGGACAGGGACCTACGAGCAGTACTTC; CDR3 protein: CASTSGTGTYEQYF
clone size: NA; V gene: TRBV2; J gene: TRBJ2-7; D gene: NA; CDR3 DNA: TGTGCCAGCAGTGAGAGGGTTAGTCCCTACGAGCAGTACTTC; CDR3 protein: CASSERVSPYEQYF
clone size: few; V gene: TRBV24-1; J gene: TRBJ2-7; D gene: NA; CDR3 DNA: TGTGCCACGAGTATTACAGGGACCGAGCAGTACTTC; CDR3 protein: CATSITGTEQYF
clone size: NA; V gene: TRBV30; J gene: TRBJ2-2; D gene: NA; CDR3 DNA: TGTGCCTGGGAGGGAGTGACCGGGGAGCTGTTTTTT; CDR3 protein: CAWEGVTGELFF
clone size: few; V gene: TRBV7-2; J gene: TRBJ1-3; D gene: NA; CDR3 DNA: TGTGCCAGCAGCTTAGTCCAACAGGCCCCGTTTGGAAACACCATATATTTT; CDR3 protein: CASSLVQQAPFGNTIYF